Given below is one TCR beta chain in context. The CDR3 extends over 16 amino acids. Per germline, CDR1 SEHNR and CDR2 FQNEAQ (reference sequence). V was clipped by 8 bases and J by 6 bases, with 23 bases between them. This entry belongs to a study of blood T cell repertoires in COVID-19. The wider study: Whether acute or convalescent, the COVID-19 samples came from the United States, Italy and Spain. Nucleic acid was either cDNA or gDNA, and it came from T cells, B-cell-depleted T cells, or PBMCs.

Per the authors' pipeline: Researchers report that nucleated cell counts were estimated from reference gene primer amplification. Profiled with immunoSEQ multiplex PCR; TCRdb holds only in-frame clones, not every one. V and J calls and clone size are as listed in that table; D and trimming were resolved from the DNA. The table lists under 350,000 clones, 80% to 90% of them singletons, with approximately 10% in the top ten. The clonotype comes from a woman between 65 and 79 years old with acute or convalescent COVID-19. The source material was peripheral blood. The V call is TRBV7-9, the J call TRBJ2-1, with a possible D match to TRBD2 (6 bases). CDR3 residues: CASLWTNTGGTNEQFF. The DNA of the CDR3 is TGTGCCAGCCTATGGACCAATACGGGCGGGACCAATGAGCAGTTCTTC.